Listed here are 30 T cell receptor beta chains from one sample, sequenced in a study of CD8 T cells in Susac syndrome. An input of about 0.5 to 1 ug of RNA was subjected to reverse transcription using random hexamers. TCRdb reanalysed the immunoSEQ multiplex PCR reads using MiXCR and keeps one entry per CDR3 protein. The sample comprises 100,000 or so distinct CDR3 sequences, nearly 95% of which are singletons, and 0.13% to 0.15% rests with the top ten. The source material was CD4+ T cells from PBMCs. These receptors came from a human donor in good health.

V is TRBV2 and J is TRBJ1-6; D unclear. With 5 bases removed from V and 7 bases from J, the gap between germline ends came to 9 bases. The CDR3 is 13 amino acids. Germline lookup yields CDR1 SNHLY and CDR2 FYNNEI. The CDR3 DNA sequence: TGTGCCAGCAGTTTCGACCCGAATTCACCCCTCCACTTT. The encoded protein is CASSFDPNSPLHF.

The genes are TRBV5-1 and TRBJ1-1; a possible D gene is TRBD1 (5 bases). Trimming took off 1 base at V and 2 bases at J, with 15 bases between the two ends. Germline lookup yields CDR1 SGHRS and CDR2 YFSETQ. The CDR3 is 16 amino acids. CDR3 amino acids: CASSLRGANFNTEAFF. The DNA for the CDR3 is TGCGCCAGCAGCTTGAGGGGTGCAAATTTTAACACTGAAGCTTTCTTT.

CDR3 protein: CASSIDKMRRAPYEQYF. The CDR3 DNA reads TGTGCCAGTAGTATAGATAAAATGCGGCGGGCCCCCTACGAGCAGTACTTC. This chain connects TRBV19 to TRBJ2-7; TRBD2 is a possible D gene (5 bases). Germline lookup yields CDR1 LNHDA and CDR2 SQIVND (reference sequence). V lost 0 bases and J lost 2, with 17 bases in between. There are 17 residues in the CDR3.

This clonotype was seen once. This chain connects TRBV7-3 to TRBJ1-1; D is undetermined. CDR3 size: 13 residues. V was cut by 0 bases and J by 6 bases, with 8 bases left in between. Germline values: CDR1 SGHTA, CDR2 FQGTGA. This CDR3 is CASSLTLSAEAFF. In DNA, the CDR3 is TGTGCCAGCAGCTTAACGTTGTCAGCTGAAGCTTTCTTT.

This clonotype has only a few counts. This chain links TRBV29-1 with TRBJ2-7; 8 bases align to TRBD2. CDR1 is SQVTM and CDR2 is ANQGSEA in the germline V gene. Germline trimming cut 6 bases from V and 0 bases from J; bases unmatched to any gene: 1. The CDR3 contains 12 residues. CDR3 sequence (DNA): TGCAGCGTCACTAGCGGCTCCTACGAGCAGTACTTC. Translated: CSVTSGSYEQYF.

The CDR3 loop is CASSLRDAGYTF. CDR3 in DNA: TGTGCCAGCAGCTTACGTGACGCAGGGTACACCTTC. V is TRBV7-2 and J is TRBJ1-2; TRBD1 is a possible D gene (5 bases). The CDR3 runs to 12 residues. Trimming pared 2 bases from V and 11 bases from J, leaving 12 bases between. Germline V gene sequence: CDR1 SGHTA, CDR2 FQGNSA.

The V gene is TRBV6-4, the J gene TRBJ2-6, with a possible D match to TRBD2 (6 bases). Germline-derived CDR1 and CDR2 are MRHNA and SNTAGT. There are 15 residues in the CDR3. Trimming left V 6 bases short and J 4 bases short, with 13 bases between. The CDR3 nucleotides read TGTGCCAGCAGCCGGACTACTACAGGGGCCAACGTCCTGACTTTC. This translates into CASSRTTTGANVLTF.

The genes are TRBV12-3 or TRBV12-4 and TRBJ2-3; TRBD2 aligns across 7 bases. Trimming took 6 bases from V and 0 from J; bases not matched to a gene: 9. This CDR3 is built from 16 residues. CDR3 nucleotides: TGTGCCAGCAGCATCGTCCTAGCGGCTAGCACAGATACGCAGTATTTT. This translates into CASSIVLAASTDTQYF.

CDR3 in amino acids: CASSRDRGSGNTIYF. CDR3 in DNA: TGTGCCAGCAGCAGGGACAGGGGCTCTGGAAACACCATATATTTT. The chain employs TRBV7-2 and TRBJ1-3, with 10 bases aligning to TRBD1. Germline CDR1 and CDR2: SGHTA and FQGNSA. The trim removed 5 bases at V and 0 bases at J, leaving 1 base unmatched. The CDR3 extends over 15 amino acids.

J is TRBJ1-2 and V is TRBV14, with D hard to call. Germline V gives CDR1 SGHDN, CDR2 FVKESK. Deletions cut 2 bases from V and 3 bases from J, with 7 bases between. This CDR3 comprises 13 residues. The CDR3 region has the DNA TGTGCCAGCAGCCAACTCGGGGACTATGGCTACACCTTC. Protein sequence: CASSQLGDYGYTF.

Comment on this clonotype: Compared with germline, one end of the junction differs, possibly owing to a read error. In nucleotides, the CDR3 is TGTGCCAGCAGTGAAGCGCGGCTAGCGGGCGTGATCTTC. Protein product: CASSEARLAGVIF. The chain carries TRBV6-1 and TRBJ2-1, with 8 bases matching TRBD2. This CDR3 is built from 13 residues. Per germline, CDR1 MNHNS and CDR2 SASEGT.

This chain uses TRBV5-1 with TRBJ1-1, with D possibly being TRBD1 (5 bases). Germline assignment: CDR1 SGHRS and CDR2 YFSETQ. The CDR3 runs 14 residues. V was pared by 3 bases and J by 1 base, with 10 bases between. The CDR3 DNA follows: TGCGCCAGCAGCTGGGACGGACGGAACACTGAAGCTTTCTTT. Its protein product is CASSWDGRNTEAFF.

The chain has TRBV20-1 and TRBJ1-5; TRBD1 matches 7 bases. Germline lookup yields CDR1 DFQATT and CDR2 SNEGSKA (reference sequence). The CDR3 is 15 amino acids. The V gene end was trimmed by 5 bases and the J gene end by 2 bases; junction bases not matched to a gene: 9. The DNA of the CDR3 is TGCAGTGCTTTAGACAGGGAGAAGGGCAATCAGCCCCAGCATTTT. Protein sequence: CSALDREKGNQPQHF.

This chain connects TRBV13 to TRBJ2-2; 8 nucleotides line up with TRBD1. The ends lost 9 bases at V and 2 bases at J; junction bases unmatched: 11. This CDR3 is 16 amino acids long. CDR1 and CDR2 (germline): PRHDT, FYEKMQ (reference sequence). The CDR3 DNA reads as TGTGCCAGTCCTCAATCCAGGGGGCGAAACACCGGGGAGCTGTTTTTT. Encoded protein: CASPQSRGRNTGELFF.

V and J are TRBV12-3 or TRBV12-4 and TRBJ2-2; tentative D call: TRBD1 (5 bases). Trimming left V 6 bases short and J 5 bases short, with 25 bases between. The CDR3 has 18 amino acids. The CDR3, as DNA: TGTGCCAGCAGACCAAGGGGTCTCGACGTGTCGTCAACCGGGGAGCTGTTTTTT. As protein: CASRPRGLDVSSTGELFF.

The J gene is TRBJ1-1, the V gene TRBV3-1; D ambiguous. The CDR3 is 12 amino acids. V lost 6 bases to trimming and J lost 1 base, with 6 bases between them. The germline CDR1 and CDR2 sequences are LGHDT and YNNKEL (reference sequence). Here the CDR3 reads CASRKTNTEAFF. The CDR3, as DNA: TGTGCCAGCAGGAAAACGAACACTGAAGCTTTCTTT.

The genes are TRBV7-8 and TRBJ2-3; 7 positions match TRBD2. CDR1 is SGHVS and CDR2 is FQNEAQ in the germline V gene. J gave up 2 bases and V 3 bases, and 14 bases lay outside the gene matches. The CDR3 covers 18 residues. CDR3 in amino acids: CASSFPYSGGGATDTQYF. Here the CDR3 DNA reads TGTGCCAGCAGCTTCCCTTACTCTGGCGGGGGTGCCACAGATACGCAGTATTTT.

The V call is TRBV12-3 or TRBV12-4, the J call TRBJ1-4; no clear D. Trimming stripped 4 bases from V and 7 bases from J, with 16 bases between. The CDR3 runs 15 residues. The CDR3 sequence is CASSSSGISSEKLFF. The CDR3 nucleotides read TGTGCCAGCAGTTCGTCTGGGATCTCGTCTGAAAAACTGTTTTTT.

This clonotype appeared a single time. The chain couples TRBV4-2 to TRBJ2-3, with a possible D match to TRBD2 (6 bases). Trimming stripped 0 bases from V and 1 base from J, with 17 bases between. Per germline, CDR1 LGHNA and CDR2 YNFKEQ. This CDR3 contains 18 residues. As DNA, the CDR3 is TGTGCCAGCAGCCAAGAATCGGTAGCGGCTTTAGGCACAGATACGCAGTATTTT. As protein: CASSQESVAALGTDTQYF.

The chain is built from TRBV5-1 and TRBJ2-7, with D possibly matching TRBD1 (6 bases). The CDR3 is 16 residues long. V gave up 4 bases and J gave up 4 bases, with 21 bases separating them. Germline V gene sequence: CDR1 SGHRS, CDR2 YFSETQ. Here the CDR3 DNA reads TGCGCCAGCAGCCGGGGACACCCTGGAACGGGATACGAGCAGTACTTC. This translates into CASSRGHPGTGYEQYF.

V and J are TRBV18 and TRBJ1-1; no definite D call. The CDR3 is made up of 13 amino acids. Germline V gene sequence: CDR1 KGHSH, CDR2 LQKENI. V lost 3 bases and J lost 1, with 6 bases in between. CDR3 DNA: TGTGCCAGCTCACCCGGAGAGAACACTGAAGCTTTCTTT. Its protein is CASSPGENTEAFF. The full variable domain, completed using reference TRBV18 and TRBJ1-1, is NAGVMQNPRHLVRRRGQEARLRCSPMKGHSHVYWYRQLPEEGLKFMVYLQKENIIDESGMPKERFSAEFPKEGPSILRIQQVVRGDSAAYFCASSPGENTEAFFGQGTRLTVV.

This chain connects TRBV20-1 to TRBJ2-7; D not resolved. The CDR3 covers 15 residues. V was pared by 5 bases and J by 2 bases, with 19 bases between. From germline, CDR1 is DFQATT and CDR2 SNEGSKA (reference sequence). CDR3 residues: CSARQLSSTTYEQYF. CDR3 DNA sequence: TGCAGTGCTCGGCAGCTCAGTTCGACGACCTACGAGCAGTACTTC.

This rearrangement joins TRBV20-1 to TRBJ1-1, with 7 bases identical to TRBD1. V lost 6 bases, J lost 0 bases, and 1 base stayed unmatched. This CDR3 spans 12 amino acids. CDR1 and CDR2 from the germline V gene are DFQATT and SNEGSKA (reference sequence). In DNA form, the CDR3 reads TGCAGTGCCACAGGGGTGAACACTGAAGCTTTCTTT. As protein: CSATGVNTEAFF.

This clonotype was detected only once. The rearrangement uses TRBV15 and TRBJ1-4; TRBD1 matches 7 bases. Germline V gene lookup returns CDR1 LNHNV and CDR2 YYDKDF (reference sequence). After removal of 7 bases from V and 8 bases from J, the junction contained 7 bases not matched to a gene. This CDR3 is built from 13 residues. The CDR3: CATIDRVKEKLFF. In DNA, the CDR3 is TGTGCCACCATCGACAGGGTCAAAGAAAAACTGTTTTTT.

The chain recombines TRBV20-1 with TRBJ1-1; the D is unclear. CDR3 length: 13 residues. V shed 5 bases and J shed 1 base, with 11 bases lying between them. Germline V gene lookup returns CDR1 DFQATT and CDR2 SNEGSKA (reference sequence). CDR3 sequence reads: CSARVLGNTEAFF. CDR3 DNA: TGCAGTGCTCGGGTACTGGGGAACACTGAAGCTTTCTTT.

The chain uses TRBV18 and TRBJ1-2; D might be TRBD1 (5 bases). This CDR3 is built from 12 residues. Germline CDR1 KGHSH, CDR2 LQKENI. V lost 4 bases to trimming and J lost 7 bases, with 10 bases between them. For the CDR3, the DNA is TGTGCCAGCTCACTCCTGACAGCTGGCTACACCTTC. Its protein product is CASSLLTAGYTF.

The chain is built from TRBV18 and TRBJ1-2; weak D call: TRBD1 (5 bases). V lost 5 bases and J 3 bases, leaving 16 bases between the germline ends. Germline-derived CDR1 and CDR2 are KGHSH and LQKENI. The CDR3 has 15 amino acids. The CDR3 sequence: CASSAPGRSDYGYTF. The CDR3 coding sequence is TGTGCCAGCTCAGCGCCGGGACGGTCGGACTATGGCTACACCTTC.

The CDR3 region has the DNA TGCGCCAGCAGCCAGGGGTCGGCTGTCTCCAATGAGCAGTTCTTC. Translating it yields CASSQGSAVSNEQFF. The chain carries TRBV4-3 and TRBJ2-1; D is ambiguous. Germline CDR1 LGHNA, CDR2 YSLEER. This CDR3 is 15 amino acids long. V lost 3 bases to trimming and J lost 6 bases, with 15 bases between them.

V is TRBV7-9 and J is TRBJ1-2; unclear D gene. The CDR3 runs to 12 residues. V was pared by 6 bases and J by 7 bases, with 12 bases between. The germline gives CDR1 SEHNR, CDR2 FQNEAQ (reference sequence). CDR3 residues: CASSSRGGGYTF. For the CDR3, the DNA is TGTGCCAGCAGTTCCCGGGGAGGTGGCTACACCTTC.

The J gene is TRBJ2-1, the V gene TRBV27; D is possibly TRBD2 (6 bases). Germline loops: CDR1 MNHEY, CDR2 SMNVEV (reference sequence). V lost 3 bases, J lost 4 bases, and 10 bases lay in between. The CDR3 has 14 residues. CDR3 region: CASSLGGGYNEQFF. In DNA, the CDR3 is TGTGCCAGCAGTTTGGGGGGAGGTTACAATGAGCAGTTCTTC.